The T cell receptor beta chain under discussion was sequenced for a study of Ad26.COV2.S vaccination and SARS-CoV-2 variants. The protocol was immunoSEQ multiplex PCR, while the TCRdb copy is restricted to in-frame clones and leaves out a portion. There are some 500,000 clones in the sample; 89% occur only once, and about 2.5% lies in the top ten. Noted treatment: around 19 received Ad26.COV2.S at low or high dose, single or two shots; about five received placebo; per-sample allocation not given. Collection of samples fell on day 63 after the first vaccine or placebo injection. V lost 5 bases to trimming and J lost 0 bases, with 5 bases between them. This CDR3 comprises 13 residues. Germline V CDR1 and CDR2: SGHAT, FQDESV (reference sequence). This clone was observed at least ten times.

This sequence originates from a person aged 18-60 years who received the Ad26.COV2.S COVID-19 vaccine or a placebo. This chain connects TRBV11-1 to TRBJ1-5; D is unresolved. The sequenced sample was peripheral blood, obtained in a trial of Ad26.COV2.S vaccine versus placebo. The DNA for the CDR3 is TGTGCCAGCAGCGTGAATAGCAATCAGCCCCAGCATTTT. It codes for CASSVNSNQPQHF.